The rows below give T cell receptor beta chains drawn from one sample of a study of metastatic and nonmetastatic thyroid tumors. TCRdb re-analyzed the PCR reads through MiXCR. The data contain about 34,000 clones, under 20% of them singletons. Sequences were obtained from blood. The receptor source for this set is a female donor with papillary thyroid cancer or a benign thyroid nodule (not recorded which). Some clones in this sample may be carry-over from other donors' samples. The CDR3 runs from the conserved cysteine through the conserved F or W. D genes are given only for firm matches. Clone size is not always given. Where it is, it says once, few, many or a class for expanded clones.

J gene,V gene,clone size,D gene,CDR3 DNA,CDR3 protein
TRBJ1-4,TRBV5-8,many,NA,TGTGCCAGCAGCACAGGGTCGTCGACTTTTAATGAAAAACTGTTTTTT,CASSTGSSTFNEKLFF
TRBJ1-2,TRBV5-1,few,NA,TGCGCCAGCAGCTTGGACGGGGGAGCCTATGGCTACACCTTC,CASSLDGGAYGYTF
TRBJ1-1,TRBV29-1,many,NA,TGCAGCGTTGAAGGGAAGATGATCACTGAAGCTTTCTTT,CSVEGKMITEAFF
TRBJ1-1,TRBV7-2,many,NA,TGTGCCAGCAGCTTCGTCGGGGGCGTCTCGGCTAACACTGAAGCTTTCTTT,CASSFVGGVSANTEAFF
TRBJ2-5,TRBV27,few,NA,TGTGCCAGCAGTCCCCGGGGACGAGGAGAGACCCAGTACTTC,CASSPRGRGETQYF
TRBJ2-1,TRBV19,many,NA,TGTGCCAGTAGTATAGCGGGCGGTGACTACAATGAGCAGTTCTTC,CASSIAGGDYNEQFF
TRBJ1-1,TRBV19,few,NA,TGTGCCAGTAGGGGACTTAACACTGAAGCTTTCTTT,CASRGLNTEAFF
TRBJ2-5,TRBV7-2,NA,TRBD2,TGTGCCAGCAGCTACCGAGCGGGGCACCAAGAGACCCAGTACTTC,CASSYRAGHQETQYF
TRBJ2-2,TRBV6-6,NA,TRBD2,TGTGCCAGCCTACAAAGCGGGAGGGAGAACACCGGGGAGCTGTTTTTT,CASLQSGRENTGELFF
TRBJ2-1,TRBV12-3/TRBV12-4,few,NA,TGTGCCAGCGCCCCTTTTGGGGGGAACTACAATGAGCGTTTCTTC,CASAPFGGNYNERFF
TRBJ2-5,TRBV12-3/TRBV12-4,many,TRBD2,TGTGCCAGCAGAATGGGGGAGGGAGAGACCCAGTACTTC,CASRMGEGETQYF
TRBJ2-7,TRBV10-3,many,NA,TGTGCCATCAGGGAGGGCACGACTCCCTACGAGCAGTACTTC,CAIREGTTPYEQYF
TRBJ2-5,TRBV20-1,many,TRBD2,TGCAGTGCTAGCCCCCTGACTAGCGGGAGGAGGGAGACCCAGTACTTC,CSASPLTSGRRETQYF
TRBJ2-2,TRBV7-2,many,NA,TGTGCCAGCAGCCCGGACAGCGTGAACACCGGGGAGCTGTTTTTT,CASSPDSVNTGELFF
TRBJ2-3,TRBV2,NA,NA,TGTGCCAGCAGCAAGACTAGTACCGAGCAGTATTTT,CASSKTSTEQYF
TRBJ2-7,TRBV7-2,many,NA,NA,CASSLEVLWQQYF
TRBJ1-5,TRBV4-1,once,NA,TGCGCCAGCAGCCAAGATCAAGGAGCTTATAGCAATCAGCCCCAGCATTTT,CASSQDQGAYSNQPQHF
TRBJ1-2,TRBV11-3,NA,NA,TGTGCCAGCAGCTTAGAGAACAGAGCTAACTATGGCTACACCTTC,CASSLENRANYGYTF
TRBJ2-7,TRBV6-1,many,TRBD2,TGTGCCAGCAAGGGTTCGGGAGGGCCCTACGAGCAGTACTTC,CASKGSGGPYEQYF
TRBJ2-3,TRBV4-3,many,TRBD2,TGCGCCAGCAGCCAAGATCGAGGGAGGGGTCCAGATACGCAGTATTTT,CASSQDRGRGPDTQYF
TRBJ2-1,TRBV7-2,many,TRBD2,TGTGCCAGCAGCTTACAGGTTAGCGGGCACAATGAGCAGTTCTTC,CASSLQVSGHNEQFF
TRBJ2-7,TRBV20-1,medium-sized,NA,TGCAGTGCTCCCTCCACCGGCTACGAGCAGTACTTC,CSAPSTGYEQYF
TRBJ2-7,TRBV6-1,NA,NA,TGTGCCAGCAGTCCGGGACTTGCATCCTACGAGCAGTACTTC,CASSPGLASYEQYF
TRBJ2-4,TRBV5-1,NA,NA,TGCGCCAGCAGCTTGGGGGTGGTGGAGGACATTCAGTACTTC,CASSLGVVEDIQYF
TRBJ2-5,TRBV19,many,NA,TGTGCCAGTAGTATAGAGTACCAGCCACAGGGGAGGGAGACCCAGTACTTC,CASSIEYQPQGRETQYF
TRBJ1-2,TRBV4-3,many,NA,TGCGCCAGCAGCCAAGAGTTTGGGGGAGGCTACACCTTC,CASSQEFGGGYTF
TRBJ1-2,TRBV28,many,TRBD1,TGTGCCAGCAGATGGACAGGGGGCGTCTATGGCTACACCTTC,CASRWTGGVYGYTF
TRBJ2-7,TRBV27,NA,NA,TGTGCCAGCAGTTTAGACAGGAACACCTACGAGCAGTACTTC,CASSLDRNTYEQYF
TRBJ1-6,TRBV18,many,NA,TGTGCCAGCTCACGTCTTCCAGGGACCGATAATTCACCCCTCCACTTT,CASSRLPGTDNSPLHF
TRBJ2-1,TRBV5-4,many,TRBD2,TGTGCCAGCAGCGCCCCGGGACTAGTGTCACTTGAGCAGTTCTTC,CASSAPGLVSLEQFF
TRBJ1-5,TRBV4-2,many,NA,TGTGCCAGCAGCCAAGATTCGAGGGGTAATCAGCCCCAGCATTTT,CASSQDSRGNQPQHF
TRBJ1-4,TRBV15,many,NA,TGTGCCACCAGCAGAGATGGCCCCTACAGTACAACTAATGAAAAACTGTTTTTT,CATSRDGPYSTTNEKLFF
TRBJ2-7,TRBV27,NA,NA,TGTGCCAGCAGTTTAGTAGGAGACTCCTACGAGCAGTACTTC,CASSLVGDSYEQYF
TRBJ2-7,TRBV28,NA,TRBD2,TGTGCCAGCAGTGTACCGGGACTAGCGGGCTACGAGCAGTACTTC,CASSVPGLAGYEQYF
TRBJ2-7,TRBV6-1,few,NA,TGTGCCAGTCAGACACTCCCCTACTACGAGCAGTACTTC,CASQTLPYYEQYF
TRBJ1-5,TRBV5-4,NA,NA,TGTGCCAGCAGCTTGGGGACAACGGGAAGACCCAATCAGCCCCAGCATTTT,CASSLGTTGRPNQPQHF
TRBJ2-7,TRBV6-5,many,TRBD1,TGTGCCAGCAGTTACCCCCGGGACAGAGCCGACTACGAGCAGTACTTC,CASSYPRDRADYEQYF
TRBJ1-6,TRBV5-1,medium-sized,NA,TGCGCCAGCAGCTTGGCCCTCAGGGGTGAACCCCTCCACTTT,CASSLALRGEPLHF
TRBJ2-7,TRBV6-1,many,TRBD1,TGTGCCAGCAGTGAAGGGACAGGGGATCGAGAGCAGTACTTC,CASSEGTGDREQYF
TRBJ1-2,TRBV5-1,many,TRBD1,TGCGCCAGCAGCCCTACAGGGGACTATGGCTACACCTTC,CASSPTGDYGYTF
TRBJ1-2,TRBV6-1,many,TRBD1,TGTGCCAGCATAGGACAGGCTGCTAACTATGGCTACACCTTC,CASIGQAANYGYTF
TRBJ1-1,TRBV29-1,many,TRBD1,TGCAGCGTTGAAGAAGTGGGACAGGTGAACACTGAAGCTTTCTTT,CSVEEVGQVNTEAFF